These 10 T cell receptor beta chains were sequenced from one sample in a study of post-analysis software for immune sequencing data (dated by TCRdb to the mid-2010s). The research as a whole found: Significantly higher frequencies in patients than in controls were found for several TRBV segments, including TRBV5-6, TRBV5-1 and TRBV20-1.

These receptors' antigens are unknown. Library generation was performed with PCR. TCRdb names Illumina HiSeq 2500 as the instrument used. Unique molecular identifiers were incorporated into TCR beta cDNA libraries to reduce PCR and sequencing biases. TCRdb reanalyzed the raw reads on its own, using fastp at Q25 for trimming and MiXCR for clone calling, and kept in-frame beta chains. CDR3 protein duplicates are merged, each entry listing the most common genes and DNA. For this sample there are fewer than 850,000 distinct CDR3 sequences; approximately 44% appear just once. The top ten clonotypes cover just under 5% of the sample. Sequenced sample: blood. These receptors originate from a girl between 10 and 17 years old with multiple sclerosis.

The chain carries TRBV7-2 and TRBJ2-7, with TRBD1 identical over 7 bases. Germline trimming cut 0 bases from V and 3 bases from J; bases unmatched to any gene: 14. CDR3 size: 18 residues. Germline assignment: CDR1 SGHTA and CDR2 FQGNSA. The CDR3 DNA follows: TGTGCCAGCAGCTTAGCCCCGGTGCGAGGGGACAGTTACTACGAGCAGTACTTC. It encodes CASSLAPVRGDSYYEQYF.

Here the CDR3 reads CASTTGFSNQPQHF. The CDR3 DNA follows: TGTGCCAGCACCACAGGGTTCAGCAATCAGCCCCAGCATTTT. The genes are TRBV12-3 or TRBV12-4 and TRBJ1-5; a weak D match, TRBD1 (6 bases). This CDR3 has 14 residues. V was cut by 7 bases and J by 1 base, with 11 bases left in between.

This clonotype has more than one count but fewer than ten. The chain combines TRBV20-1 with TRBJ2-4; 8 nucleotides agree with TRBD2. The J call may be faulty, since TRBJ2-7 better matches the DNA end. The CDR3 is made up of 14 amino acids. Germline V gene data show CDR1 as DFQATT and CDR2 as SNEGSKA (reference sequence). The CDR3: CSARVVAGTYEQYF. The CDR3 bases are TGCAGTGCTAGAGTAGTAGCGGGAACCTACGAGCAGTACTTC.

This clonotype was recorded once. The chain recombines TRBV20-1 with TRBJ1-1; D perhaps matches TRBD1 (5 bases). Trimming removed 0 bases at V and 3 bases at J, with 11 bases between. This CDR3 contains 14 residues. Germline CDR1 is DFQATT and CDR2 is SNEGSKA (reference sequence). The CDR3 spells CSAREWGRDTEAFF. Here the CDR3 DNA reads TGCAGTGCTAGAGAGTGGGGGAGGGACACTGAAGCTTTCTTT.

The chain joins TRBV12-3 or TRBV12-4 to TRBJ1-2; tentatively, D is TRBD1 (5 bases). V lost 6 bases to trimming and J lost 4 bases, with 21 bases between them. The CDR3 has 16 residues. The CDR3 coding sequence is TGTGCCAGCAGCTCCTTCAGGGAACAGGAAGTCTATGGCTACACCTTC. Amino acid sequence: CASSSFREQEVYGYTF.

This clonotype has a handful of counts. The rearrangement joins TRBV20-1 to TRBJ2-7, with 8 bases fitting TRBD2. Germline assignment: CDR1 DFQATT and CDR2 SNEGSKA (reference sequence). There are 16 residues in the CDR3. V was pared by 0 bases and J by 2 bases, with 9 bases of the junction left unmatched. The CDR3, as DNA: TGCAGTGCTAGAGATCCCAGCGGGAGTATGGCCTACGAGCAGTACTTC. This translates into CSARDPSGSMAYEQYF.

The chain recombines TRBV6-5 with TRBJ1-5, with unresolved D. The germline gives CDR1 MNHEY, CDR2 SVGAGI. This CDR3 contains 12 residues. Deletions cut 8 bases from V and 5 bases from J, with 10 bases between. The CDR3 nucleotides are TGTGCCAGCCCCCTATGGGATCAGCCCCAGCATTTT. Translation: CASPLWDQPQHF.

J is TRBJ2-1 and V is TRBV10-3, with 9 positions matching TRBD2. The V gene's germline CDR1 is ENHRY and CDR2 SYGVKD. The CDR3 runs 13 residues. V lost 8 bases to trimming and J lost 5 bases; unmatched junction nucleotides: 4. In DNA form, the CDR3 reads TGTGCCATCGGAATAGCGGGAGACAATGAGCAGTTCTTC. This sequence encodes CAIGIAGDNEQFF.

This rearrangement joins TRBV6-1 to TRBJ2-3; 10 bases map to TRBD2. In germline, CDR1 is MNHNS, CDR2 SASEGT. Germline trimming cut 6 bases from V and 4 bases from J; bases unmatched to any gene: 4. The CDR3 runs to 14 residues. The CDR3 loop reads CASSRLAGPDTQYF. The DNA for the CDR3 is TGTGCCAGCAGCCGACTAGCGGGCCCAGATACGCAGTATTTT.

This chain joins TRBV5-1 and TRBJ1-1; D not resolved. The germline V and J ends were trimmed by 1 base and 0 bases, with 13 bases remaining between them. The CDR3 is 16 amino acids. Germline V CDR1 and CDR2: SGHRS, YFSETQ. The CDR3 loop is CASSLIRQTMNTEAFF. The DNA for the CDR3 is TGCGCCAGCAGCTTGATCCGCCAGACAATGAACACTGAAGCTTTCTTT.